The next 18 T cell receptor beta chains were all read from a single sample in a study of T cell responses to AZD1222 COVID-19 vaccine. This table comes from immunoSEQ multiplex PCR, and its TCRdb copy is limited to in-frame clones, with some not included. Of fewer than 120,000 clones detected, 70% to 90% appear once; the ten largest clones hold around 3%. Source: peripheral blood, taken on day 0 of AZD1222 vaccination. The receptors shown here come from an adult in good health.

About this clone: Other DNA sequences in the same sample also yield this CDR3. The J gene is TRBJ1-4, the V gene TRBV28; no reliable D call. Germline V lookup: CDR1 MDHEN, CDR2 SYDVKM. V lost 6 bases and J lost 0, with 11 bases in between. This CDR3 is 15 amino acids long. The CDR3 DNA reads TGTGCCAGCAGCCTCGGTGGCGCAACTAATGAAAAACTGTTTTTT. Its protein is CASSLGGATNEKLFF.

The V and J genes are TRBV11-3 and TRBJ2-7; D unresolved. Germline-derived CDR1 and CDR2 are SGHNT and YENEEA. The CDR3 extends over 14 amino acids. The V and J ends lost 1 base and 2 bases respectively, with 9 bases between them. The CDR3: CASSLGPTAYEQYF. The DNA for the CDR3 is TGTGCCAGCAGCTTAGGGCCGACGGCCTACGAGCAGTACTTC.

This sequence joins TRBV4-1 and TRBJ1-2; D remains ambiguous. The CDR3 sequence is 15 residues long. Trimming took 0 bases from V and 1 from J, leaving 9 bases between them. Looked up from germline, CDR1 is MGHRA and CDR2 is YSYEKL. For the CDR3, the DNA is TGCGCCAGCAGCCAAGATCGAACATTTAACTATGGCTACACCTTC. Translation gives CASSQDRTFNYGYTF.

The V and J genes are TRBV5-4 and TRBJ2-7; D gene ambiguous. V gave up 1 base and J gave up 0 bases, with 8 bases separating them. The germline V gene encodes CDR1 SGHNT and CDR2 YYREEE (reference sequence). The length of the CDR3 is 14 residues. The CDR3 protein is CASSLQEGSYEQYF. CDR3 DNA sequence: TGTGCCAGCAGCTTGCAGGAAGGCTCCTACGAGCAGTACTTC.

The J gene is TRBJ1-6, the V gene TRBV6-5; TRBD1 matches at 7 bases. Germline values: CDR1 MNHEY, CDR2 SVGAGI. The CDR3 spans 14 residues. Trimming took 7 bases from V and 6 from J; bases not matched to a gene: 6. CDR3 protein: CASNAAGGNSPLHF. The CDR3 DNA is TGTGCCAGCAATGCCGCAGGGGGTAATTCACCCCTCCACTTT.

Only one count was recorded for this clone. The chain is built from TRBV5-1 and TRBJ2-5, with 8 bases matching TRBD1. V was pared by 2 bases and J by 4 bases, with 7 bases of the junction left unmatched. This CDR3 region has 15 residues. Germline loops: CDR1 SGHRS, CDR2 YFSETQ. The CDR3 protein is CASSFLQGVGETQYF. In nucleotides, the CDR3 is TGCGCCAGCAGCTTCTTACAGGGGGTCGGAGAGACCCAGTACTTC.

The gene calls are TRBV7-3 and TRBJ2-3; 8 bases are a match to TRBD2. Trimming took 4 bases from V and 2 from J; bases not matched to a gene: 5. Germline V gives CDR1 SGHTA, CDR2 FQGTGA. CDR3 length: 15 amino acids. CDR3 DNA sequence: TGTGCCAGCAGCTCAACGGGGGGGCCCACAGATACGCAGTATTTT. This codes for CASSSTGGPTDTQYF.

The CDR3 DNA reads as TGTGCCAGTAGTATATCGACAGGGGGAGGATGGGAGACCCAGTACTTC. Its protein is CASSISTGGGWETQYF. The V gene is TRBV19, the J gene TRBJ2-5; TRBD1 agrees at 9 bases. J was trimmed by 5 bases and V by 2 bases; bases with no gene match: 9. The CDR3 has 16 residues. The germline V gene has CDR1 LNHDA and CDR2 SQIVND (reference sequence).

This sequence joins TRBV30 and TRBJ1-6; D call uncertain. This CDR3 spans 14 amino acids. V was clipped by 0 bases and J by 6 bases, with 9 bases between them. Germline CDR1 and CDR2: GTSNPN and SVGIG (reference sequence). The CDR3 protein is CAWSVGNPNSPLHF. Written as DNA, the CDR3 is TGTGCCTGGAGTGTTGGGAACCCTAATTCACCCCTCCACTTT.

V and J are TRBV29-1 and TRBJ2-3; TRBD2 agrees at 13 bases. The CDR3 sequence is 16 residues long. Per germline, CDR1 SQVTM and CDR2 ANQGSEA. V shed 4 bases, J shed 5 bases, and the junction held 9 bases outside the gene matches. DNA of the CDR3: TGCAGCGTTGCCTCGACTAGCGGGGGGCCGGGAGATACGCAGTATTTT. Protein product: CSVASTSGGPGDTQYF.

V and J are TRBV6-6 and TRBJ2-2; 9 bases map to TRBD1. The germline gives CDR1 MNHNY, CDR2 SVGAGI (reference sequence). This CDR3 comprises 16 residues. With 5 bases clipped from V and 7 bases from J, the junction kept 11 bases outside the gene matches. CDR3 DNA sequence: TGTGCCAGCAGTCCTCCGGGACAGGGTGTAGACGGGGAGCTGTTTTTT. This translates into CASSPPGQGVDGELFF.

The gene calls are TRBV10-2 and TRBJ1-1, with D perhaps TRBD1 (5 bases). Per germline, CDR1 WSHSY and CDR2 SAAADI. This CDR3 has 12 residues. V shed 2 bases and J shed 11 bases, with 12 bases lying between them. CDR3 sequence reads: CASSEAGTFAFF. The CDR3 DNA is TGCGCCAGCAGTGAGGCCGGGACCTTCGCTTTCTTT.

This chain uses TRBV10-2 with TRBJ2-1; 12 bases agree with TRBD2. The germline V gene has CDR1 WSHSY and CDR2 SAAADI. The CDR3 length is 14 residues. Losses at the gene ends were 6 bases for V and 10 bases for J; bases not matched to a gene: 7. CDR3 in amino acids: CASRDASGREEQFF. The CDR3 coding sequence is TGCGCCAGCAGGGACGCTAGCGGGAGGGAAGAGCAGTTCTTC.

The chain couples TRBV4-2 to TRBJ1-5; 7 bases are a match to TRBD1. The CDR3 totals 15 residues. The V gene end was trimmed by 0 bases and the J gene end by 2 bases; junction bases not matched to a gene: 1. Germline V gives CDR1 LGHNA, CDR2 YNFKEQ. The CDR3 spells CASSQDRGRNQPQHF. Written as DNA, the CDR3 is TGTGCCAGCAGCCAAGATAGGGGGCGCAATCAGCCCCAGCATTTT.

Turning to this clone: Lacking the conserved final phenylalanine or tryptophan, this CDR3 likely reflects a read error. It is unclear where the CDR3 begins or ends on the DNA, so no DNA is shown, and the CDR3 is as TCRdb lists it. The chain joins TRBV24-1 to TRBJ2-7; TRBD2 is the table's D call and was not checked against the DNA. The germline CDR1 and CDR2 sequences are KGHDR and SFDVKD. The CDR3 sequence runs 13 residues, both termini included. The CDR3 sequence: CATSDCLLNLSGN.

This chain joins TRBV14 and TRBJ1-6; D ambiguous. Germline CDR1 SGHDN, CDR2 FVKESK. V lost 3 bases and J 5 bases, leaving 8 bases between the germline ends. The CDR3 is made up of 14 amino acids. CDR3 sequence: CASSQEIHNSPLHF. Written as DNA, the CDR3 is TGTGCCAGCAGCCAGGAGATACATAATTCACCCCTCCACTTT.

The chain is built from TRBV18 and TRBJ1-4; perhaps TRBD1 as D (5 bases). This CDR3 comprises 15 residues. Trimming left V 5 bases short and J 0 bases short, with 10 bases between. Germline loops: CDR1 KGHSH, CDR2 LQKENI. The chain's CDR3 is CASSRDRATNEKLFF. The CDR3 DNA follows: TGTGCCAGCTCAAGGGACCGCGCAACTAATGAAAAACTGTTTTTT.

This chain joins TRBV2 and TRBJ2-7; D ambiguous. The CDR3 spans 16 residues. Per germline, CDR1 SNHLY and CDR2 FYNNEI. The V gene lost 4 bases and the J gene lost 5 bases, with 21 bases spanning the gap. CDR3 nucleotide sequence: TGTGCCAGCAGTGTAGCACGGCCGGAACCCACCCACGAGCAGTACTTC. Encoded protein: CASSVARPEPTHEQYF.